Each of the 26 T cell receptor beta chains below was sequenced from the same sample in a study of blood T cell repertoires in COVID-19. Profiled with immunoSEQ multiplex PCR; TCRdb holds only in-frame clones, not every one. The top ten clones hold 15% to 20% of a sample with under 200,000 clones, more than 70% of them seen once. The sequencing input was peripheral blood. The receptors come from a woman aged 70-85 years who had recovered from COVID-19.

This rearrangement joins TRBV7-3 to TRBJ2-3; maybe TRBD2 (6 bases). Trimming left V 5 bases short and J 6 bases short, with 12 bases between. Looked up from germline, CDR1 is SGHTA and CDR2 is FQGTGA. This CDR3 region has 13 residues. The CDR3 loop reads CASSATRGDTQYF. The DNA of the CDR3 is TGTGCCAGCAGCGCCACGCGGGGTGATACGCAGTATTTT. Variable domain in full (rest from reference TRBV7-3 and TRBJ2-3): GAGVSQTPSNKVTEKGKYVELRCDPISGHTALYWYRQSLGQGPEFLIYFQGTGAADDSGLPNDRFFAVRPEGSVSTLKIQRTERGDSAVYLCASSATRGDTQYFGPGTRLTVL.

The chain links TRBV6-5 to TRBJ2-1; D might be TRBD2 (6 bases). Deletions cut 5 bases from V and 10 bases from J, with 21 bases between. Germline CDR1 is MNHEY and CDR2 is SVGAGI. This CDR3 contains 15 residues. The CDR3 bases are TGTGCCAGCAGTATCCGGACTATTTTCTCTAGCGAGCAGTTCTTC. The encoded protein is CASSIRTIFSSEQFF.

This clone was counted only a few times. The rearrangement uses TRBV28 and TRBJ2-3; 10 positions match TRBD2. Germline CDR1 and CDR2: MDHEN and SYDVKM. This CDR3 spans 16 amino acids. V lost 10 bases, J lost 1 base, and 11 bases stayed unmatched. CDR3 DNA sequence: TGTGCCACTACGCCCTTAGCGGGAGGCGGCACAGATACGCAGTATTTT. This encodes CATTPLAGGGTDTQYF.

The CDR3 reads CASSQGGGNEQFF. CDR3 DNA sequence: TGTGCCAGCAGCCAAGGGGGGGGCAATGAGCAGTTCTTC. V and J are TRBV4-2 and TRBJ2-1; 7 bases map to TRBD2. Germline CDR1 is LGHNA and CDR2 is YNFKEQ. The CDR3 is made up of 13 amino acids. J lost 6 bases, V lost 1 base, and 0 bases had no gene match.

V and J are TRBV30 and TRBJ2-5; 12 bases are a match to TRBD2. With 3 bases clipped from V and 5 bases from J, the junction kept 7 bases outside the gene matches. This CDR3 has 15 amino acids. The germline CDR1 and CDR2 sequences are GTSNPN and SVGIG (reference sequence). The CDR3 sequence: CAWRGTSGPRETQYF. CDR3 DNA sequence: TGTGCCTGGAGGGGGACTAGCGGGCCCCGGGAGACCCAGTACTTC.

The rearrangement joins TRBV7-2 to TRBJ2-3, with D perhaps TRBD2 (6 bases). The CDR3 runs to 15 residues. The germline gives CDR1 SGHTA, CDR2 FQGNSA. V shed 1 base and J shed 2 bases, with 10 bases lying between them. CDR3 sequence: CASSLGWRDTDTQYF. The DNA of the CDR3 is TGTGCCAGCAGCTTAGGGTGGAGGGACACAGATACGCAGTATTTT.

The chain recombines TRBV4-2 with TRBJ2-7, with a tentative D call TRBD2 (6 bases). The CDR3 length is 17 residues. Per the germline V gene, CDR1 is LGHNA and CDR2 is YNFKEQ. V shed 2 bases and J shed 3 bases, with 20 bases lying between them. CDR3 bases: TGTGCCAGCAGCCAATCGGGCGGAGGGCTTCCCCTCTACGAGCAGTACTTC. It translates to CASSQSGGGLPLYEQYF.

The chain combines TRBV3-1 (or the pseudogene TRBV3-2) with TRBJ1-4; D remains unclear. CDR3 size: 14 residues. The germline gives CDR1 LGHDT, CDR2 YNNKEL (reference sequence). With 5 bases removed from V and 5 bases from J, the gap between germline ends came to 12 bases. CDR3 region: CASSLRSRNEKLFF. The CDR3 DNA reads TGTGCCAGCAGCTTGAGAAGTCGGAATGAAAAACTGTTTTTT.

This rearrangement joins TRBV10-3 to TRBJ1-4, with D maybe TRBD1 (5 bases). In germline, CDR1 is ENHRY, CDR2 SYGVKD. The CDR3 extends over 13 amino acids. V shed 4 bases and J shed 7 bases, with 10 bases lying between them. Here the CDR3 reads CAISAQGGEKLFF. CDR3 sequence (DNA): TGTGCCATCAGTGCGCAGGGTGGTGAAAAACTGTTTTTT.

The V gene is TRBV11-1, the J gene TRBJ2-5; TRBD2 agrees at 8 bases. The germline CDR1 and CDR2 sequences are SGHAT and FQDESV (reference sequence). CDR3 size: 15 residues. Trimming cost V 4 bases and J 0 bases; bases outside gene matches: 4. The CDR3 bases are TGTGCCAGCAGCTCTGAGCGGGGGTACCAAGAGACCCAGTACTTC. This sequence encodes CASSSERGYQETQYF. Filled out from reference TRBV11-1 and TRBJ2-5, the complete variable domain reads EAEVAQSPRYKITEKSQAVAFWCDPISGHATLYWYRQILGQGPELLVQFQDESVVDDSQLPKDRFSAERLKGVDSTLKIQPAELGDSAMYLCASSSERGYQETQYFGPGTRLLVL.

The CDR3 is CASSSVRGPSGANVLTF. CDR3 DNA sequence: TGTGCCAGCAGTTCCGTACGGGGTCCCTCTGGGGCCAACGTCCTGACTTTC. The rearrangement links TRBV5-8 to TRBJ2-6; the D gene is possibly TRBD2 (5 bases). Between the trimmed V and J ends, which lost 5 bases and 0 bases, there was a span of 15 bases. CDR3 length: 17 amino acids. Germline values: CDR1 SGHTS, CDR2 YDEGEE.

This chain links TRBV24-1 with TRBJ2-7; no clear D gene. Looked up from germline, CDR1 is KGHDR and CDR2 is SFDVKD. This CDR3 has 14 amino acids. Trimming cost V 4 bases and J 0 bases, with 9 bases left between them. The DNA of the CDR3 is TGTGCCACCAGTGAGGTCACCAGCTCCTACGAGCAGTACTTC. Protein sequence: CATSEVTSSYEQYF.

The chain links TRBV5-6 to TRBJ1-2; TRBD1 matches at 10 bases. The germline gives CDR1 SGHDT, CDR2 YYEEEE. Trimming at V came to 2 bases and at J to 4 bases, leaving 11 bases not matched to a gene. This CDR3 has 17 amino acids. The CDR3 DNA reads TGTGCCAGCAGCTTATTGGCTCGACAGGGGGCCGGCTATGGCTACACCTTC. This translates into CASSLLARQGAGYGYTF.

The chain couples TRBV9 to TRBJ1-5, with D hard to call. This CDR3 spans 14 amino acids. Trimming removed 5 bases at V and 4 bases at J, with 13 bases between. Germline V gene sequence: CDR1 SGDLS, CDR2 YYNGEE. Written as DNA, the CDR3 is TGTGCCAGCAGTCCGGCCCCCGGGAATCAGCCCCAGCATTTT. It specifies CASSPAPGNQPQHF.

V gene TRBV5-8 combines with J gene TRBJ2-7; D ambiguous. The germline V gene encodes CDR1 SGHTS and CDR2 YDEGEE. V lost 0 bases and J lost 3, with 7 bases in between. The CDR3 consists of 13 residues. Written as DNA, the CDR3 is TGTGCCAGCAGCTTGGGAGTTGACTACGAGCAGTACTTC. Translating gives CASSLGVDYEQYF.

This chain connects TRBV19 to TRBJ2-7, with 15 bases lining up with TRBD2. CDR3 size: 19 residues. Germline V gene data show CDR1 as LNHDA and CDR2 as SQIVND (reference sequence). V was pared by 5 bases and J by 4 bases, with 15 bases of the junction left unmatched. The CDR3 region is CASSGVPGLAGGPGYEQYF. The CDR3 DNA is TGTGCCAGTAGTGGGGTTCCCGGACTAGCGGGAGGGCCTGGGTACGAGCAGTACTTC.

V gene TRBV14 combines with J gene TRBJ1-4; weak D call: TRBD1 (6 bases). The germline gives CDR1 SGHDN, CDR2 FVKESK. The CDR3 spans 19 residues. Trimming pared 4 bases from V and 7 bases from J, leaving 28 bases between. The CDR3 loop reads CASSRGRQGYFLSSEKLFF. In nucleotides, the CDR3 is TGTGCCAGCAGCCGGGGGCGCCAGGGGTATTTCCTATCGAGTGAAAAACTGTTTTTT.

The chain employs TRBV15 and TRBJ2-2; 11 positions agree with TRBD2. The CDR3 has 17 amino acids. Germline CDR1 LNHNV, CDR2 YYDKDF (reference sequence). V trimming: 0 bases; J trimming: 4 bases; junction bases outside the gene matches: 4. CDR3 DNA: TGTGCCACCAGCAGAGATCTGGGACTAGCGGCCACCGGGGAGCTGTTTTTT. This codes for CATSRDLGLAATGELFF.

V usage is TRBV29-1 and J usage is TRBJ1-2; D possibly corresponds to TRBD1 (5 bases). The germline V gene has CDR1 SQVTM and CDR2 ANQGSEA. This CDR3 contains 15 residues. The V gene lost 4 bases and the J gene lost 6 bases, with 21 bases spanning the gap. For the CDR3, the DNA is TGCAGCGTTGTTCGGGCCCCGGGGGTGCAGGATGGCTACACCTTC. This gives the protein CSVVRAPGVQDGYTF.

The J gene is TRBJ1-1, the V gene TRBV18; D might be TRBD1 (5 bases). Looked up from germline, CDR1 is KGHSH and CDR2 is LQKENI. V lost 3 bases to trimming and J lost 1 base, with 12 bases between them. This CDR3 has 15 amino acids. The CDR3 DNA reads as TGTGCCAGCTCACCGCAGGGAGGGAGGAACACTGAAGCTTTCTTT. It specifies CASSPQGGRNTEAFF.

CDR3 coding DNA: TGTGCCAGCAGCGCCCTCCCAGGGCGTCGAGTCTATGGCTACACCTTC. This gives the protein CASSALPGRRVYGYTF. The chain couples TRBV6-2 or TRBV6-3 to TRBJ1-2, with a tentative D call TRBD1 (5 bases). The CDR3 is 16 residues long. The germline CDR1 and CDR2 sequences are MNHEY and SVGEGT. Deletions cut 6 bases from V and 4 bases from J, with 21 bases between.

The rearrangement links TRBV30 to TRBJ1-4; D possibly corresponds to TRBD1 (6 bases). Per the germline V gene, CDR1 is GTSNPN and CDR2 is SVGIG (reference sequence). The V end was cut by 8 bases, the J end by 3 bases, with 13 bases between. This CDR3 comprises 13 residues. Here the CDR3 DNA reads TGTGCCCGCAAAGGGGGGGCTAATGAAAAACTGTTTTTT. This sequence encodes CARKGGANEKLFF.

J is TRBJ1-6 and V is TRBV5-4; TRBD1 matches at 8 bases. CDR3 length equals 13 residues. V shed 3 bases and J 7 bases; nucleotides not matched to a gene: 0. Germline V gives CDR1 SGHNT, CDR2 YYREEE (reference sequence). Here the CDR3 DNA reads TGTGCCAGCAGCTGGGACAGGAATTCACCCCTCCACTTT. This gives the protein CASSWDRNSPLHF.

V and J are TRBV7-3 and TRBJ2-3, with 14 bases lining up with TRBD2. Germline V gene lookup returns CDR1 SGHTA and CDR2 FQGTGA. The CDR3 has 17 residues. After removal of 2 bases from V and 1 base from J, the junction contained 2 bases not matched to a gene. Here the CDR3 DNA reads TGTGCCAGCAGCTTAGGGGGACTAGCGGGGGGCACAGATACGCAGTATTTT. It codes for CASSLGGLAGGTDTQYF.

In its sample, this clone was seen a few times. The gene calls are TRBV24-1 and TRBJ1-6; TRBD1 matches 9 bases. Germline loops: CDR1 KGHDR, CDR2 SFDVKD. The CDR3 is 16 residues long. V lost 4 bases, J lost 7 bases, and 7 bases stayed unmatched. CDR3 bases: TGTGCCACCAGTGACCCGGGACAGGGCCCGAATTCACCCCTCCACTTT. Protein product: CATSDPGQGPNSPLHF.

The chain has TRBV19 and TRBJ2-4; D uncertain. This CDR3 is 12 amino acids long. Germline values: CDR1 LNHDA, CDR2 SQIVND (reference sequence). The V end was cut by 3 bases, the J end by 9 bases, with 9 bases between. The CDR3 here is CASSMSLRIQYF. The CDR3 coding sequence is TGTGCCAGTAGTATGTCGTTGCGCATTCAGTACTTC.